This TCR beta chain was captured by sequencing in a study of blood T cell repertoires in COVID-19. Overall study: Material from acute and convalescent COVID-19 was sourced from the United States, Italy and Spain. The analysed material was cDNA or gDNA that came from T cells, B-cell-depleted T cells, or PBMCs.

CDR3 length: 14 residues. The germline V gene has CDR1 SGHTA and CDR2 FQGNSA. The V gene end was trimmed by 4 bases and the J gene end by 4 bases; junction bases not matched to a gene: 5. Per the study methods: Researchers report that nucleated cell counts were estimated from reference gene primer amplification. Profiled with immunoSEQ multiplex PCR; TCRdb holds only in-frame clones, not every one. From that table come the V and J calls and clone size; the DNA was used to work out D and trimming. The table records about 150,000 clones, just over 85% of them present only once. This receptor was taken from a man aged 65 to 79 with acute or convalescent COVID-19. The V and J genes are TRBV7-2 and TRBJ2-5, with 8 bases that match TRBD2. Input material: peripheral blood. The CDR3 coding sequence is TGTGCCAGCAGCTCCGGACTAGCCCTAGAGACCCAGTACTTC. Protein: CASSSGLALETQYF. The whole variable domain, remainder taken from reference TRBV7-2 and TRBJ2-5, is GAGVSQSPSNKVTEKGKDVELRCDPISGHTALYWYRQSLGQGLEFLIYFQGNSAPDKSGLPSDRFSAERTGGSVSTLTIQRTQQEDSAVYLCASSSGLALETQYFGPGTRLLVL.